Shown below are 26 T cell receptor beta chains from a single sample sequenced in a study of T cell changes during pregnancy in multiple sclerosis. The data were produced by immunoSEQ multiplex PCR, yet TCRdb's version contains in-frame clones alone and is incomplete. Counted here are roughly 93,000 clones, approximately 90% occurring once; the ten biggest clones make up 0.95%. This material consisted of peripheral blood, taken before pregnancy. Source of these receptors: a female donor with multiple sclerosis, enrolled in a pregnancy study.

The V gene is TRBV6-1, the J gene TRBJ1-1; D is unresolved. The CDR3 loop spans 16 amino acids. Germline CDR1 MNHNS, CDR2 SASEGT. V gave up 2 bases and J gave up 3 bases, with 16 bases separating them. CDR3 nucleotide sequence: TGTGCCAGCAGTGAAACTCCCTTTTCGGACTACACTGAAGCTTTCTTT. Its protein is CASSETPFSDYTEAFF.

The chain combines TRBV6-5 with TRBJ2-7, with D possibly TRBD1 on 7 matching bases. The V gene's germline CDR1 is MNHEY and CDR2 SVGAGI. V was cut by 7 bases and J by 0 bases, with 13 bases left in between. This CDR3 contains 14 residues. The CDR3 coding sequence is TGTGCCAGCAATAGACAGGGACTCTCCTACGAGCAGTACTTC. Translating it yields CASNRQGLSYEQYF.

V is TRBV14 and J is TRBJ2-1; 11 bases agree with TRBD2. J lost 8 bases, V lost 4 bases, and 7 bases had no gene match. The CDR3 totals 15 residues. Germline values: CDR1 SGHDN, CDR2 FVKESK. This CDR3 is CASSLRGLAVHEQFF. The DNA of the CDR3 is TGTGCCAGCAGCCTACGGGGACTAGCGGTGCATGAGCAGTTCTTC.

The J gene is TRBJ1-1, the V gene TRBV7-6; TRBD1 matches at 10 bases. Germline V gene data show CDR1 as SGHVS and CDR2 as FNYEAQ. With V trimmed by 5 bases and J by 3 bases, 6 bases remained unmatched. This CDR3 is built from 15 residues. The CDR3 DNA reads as TGTGCCAGCAGCCCTCGACAGGGGGCAGACACTGAAGCTTTCTTT. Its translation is CASSPRQGADTEAFF.

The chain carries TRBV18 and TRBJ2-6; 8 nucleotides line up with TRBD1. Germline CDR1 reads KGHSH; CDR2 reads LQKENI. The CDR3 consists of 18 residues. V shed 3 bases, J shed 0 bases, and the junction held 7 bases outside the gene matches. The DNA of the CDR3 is TGTGCCAGCTCACCGACGACAGGGGTTAGCTCTGGGGCCAACGTCCTGACTTTC. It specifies CASSPTTGVSSGANVLTF.

The CDR3 spells CASSQDRVTSRPDTGELFF. CDR3 sequence (DNA): TGCGCCAGCAGCCAAGATCGCGTAACCTCCCGCCCGGACACCGGGGAGCTGTTTTTT. The chain is built from TRBV4-1 and TRBJ2-2, with D unresolved. This CDR3 region has 19 residues. Germline V gene lookup returns CDR1 MGHRA and CDR2 YSYEKL. V lost 0 bases to trimming and J lost 3 bases, with 20 bases between them.

The CDR3 protein is CASTLTRGSYNEQFF. The CDR3 region has the DNA TGTGCCAGCACCCTAACCAGGGGCTCCTACAATGAGCAGTTCTTC. The chain is built from TRBV2 and TRBJ2-1; the D gene is possibly TRBD1 (6 bases). Germline V gene sequence: CDR1 SNHLY, CDR2 FYNNEI. The CDR3 spans 15 residues. Trimming shortened V by 7 bases and J by 0 bases, and 13 bases separated the two germline ends.

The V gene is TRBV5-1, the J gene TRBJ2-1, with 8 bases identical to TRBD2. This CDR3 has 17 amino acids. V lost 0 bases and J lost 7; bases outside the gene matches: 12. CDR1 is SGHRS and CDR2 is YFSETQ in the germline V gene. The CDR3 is CASSLDPGGGIVNEQFF. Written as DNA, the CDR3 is TGCGCCAGCAGCTTGGACCCGGGAGGGGGGATTGTTAATGAGCAGTTCTTC.

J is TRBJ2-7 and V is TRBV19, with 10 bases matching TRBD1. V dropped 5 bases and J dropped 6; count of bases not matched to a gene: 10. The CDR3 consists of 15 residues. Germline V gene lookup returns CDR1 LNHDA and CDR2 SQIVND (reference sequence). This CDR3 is CASSSRQGAAGEQYF. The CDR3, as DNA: TGTGCCAGTAGTTCTCGACAGGGGGCAGCGGGCGAGCAGTACTTC.

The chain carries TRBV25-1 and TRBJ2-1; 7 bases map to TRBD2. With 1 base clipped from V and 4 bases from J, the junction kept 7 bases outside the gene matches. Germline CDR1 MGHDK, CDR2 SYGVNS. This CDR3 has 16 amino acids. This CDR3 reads CASSELGAGLYNEQFF. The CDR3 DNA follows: TGTGCCAGCAGTGAATTGGGAGCGGGGCTTTACAATGAGCAGTTCTTC. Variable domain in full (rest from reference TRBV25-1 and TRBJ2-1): EADIYQTPRYLVIGTGKKITLECSQTMGHDKMYWYQQDPGMELHLIHYSYGVNSTEKGDLSSESTVSRIRTEHFPLTLESARPSHTSQYLCASSELGAGLYNEQFFGPGTRLTVL.

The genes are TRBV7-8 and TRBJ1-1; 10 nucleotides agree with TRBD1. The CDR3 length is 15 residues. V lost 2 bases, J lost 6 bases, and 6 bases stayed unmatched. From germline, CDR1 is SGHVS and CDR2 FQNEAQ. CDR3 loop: CASSLTDRGLPEAFF. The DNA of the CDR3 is TGTGCCAGCAGCTTAACAGACAGGGGGCTACCTGAAGCTTTCTTT.

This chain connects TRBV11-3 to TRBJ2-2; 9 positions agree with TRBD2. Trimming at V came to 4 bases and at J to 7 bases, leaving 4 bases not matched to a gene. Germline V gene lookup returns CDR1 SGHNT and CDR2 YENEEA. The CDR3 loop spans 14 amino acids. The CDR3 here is CASSSRTSVGELFF. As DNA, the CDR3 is TGTGCCAGCAGCTCTAGGACTAGCGTCGGGGAGCTGTTTTTT.

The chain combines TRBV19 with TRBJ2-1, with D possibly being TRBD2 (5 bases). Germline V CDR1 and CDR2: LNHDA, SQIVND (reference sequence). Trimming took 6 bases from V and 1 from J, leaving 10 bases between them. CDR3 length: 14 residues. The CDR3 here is CASRRAVSYNEQFF. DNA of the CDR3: TGTGCCAGTAGGCGGGCGGTGTCCTACAATGAGCAGTTCTTC.

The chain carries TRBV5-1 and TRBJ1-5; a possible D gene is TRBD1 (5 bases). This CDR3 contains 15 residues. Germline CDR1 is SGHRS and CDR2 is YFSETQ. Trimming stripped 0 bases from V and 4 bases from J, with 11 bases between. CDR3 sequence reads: CASSLAGTGNQPQHF. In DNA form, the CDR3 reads TGCGCCAGCAGCTTGGCGGGGACTGGGAATCAGCCCCAGCATTTT. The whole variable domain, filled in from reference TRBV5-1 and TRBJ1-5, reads KAGVTQTPRYLIKTRGQQVTLSCSPISGHRSVSWYQQTPGQGLQFLFEYFSETQRNKGNFPGRFSGRQFSNSRSEMNVSTLELGDSALYLCASSLAGTGNQPQHFGDGTRLSIL.

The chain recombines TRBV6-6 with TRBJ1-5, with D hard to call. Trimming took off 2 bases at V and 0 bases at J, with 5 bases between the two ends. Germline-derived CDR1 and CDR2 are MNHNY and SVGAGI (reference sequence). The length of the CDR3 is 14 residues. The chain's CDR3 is CASSYPGSNQPQHF. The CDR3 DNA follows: TGTGCCAGCAGTTACCCCGGTAGCAATCAGCCCCAGCATTTT.

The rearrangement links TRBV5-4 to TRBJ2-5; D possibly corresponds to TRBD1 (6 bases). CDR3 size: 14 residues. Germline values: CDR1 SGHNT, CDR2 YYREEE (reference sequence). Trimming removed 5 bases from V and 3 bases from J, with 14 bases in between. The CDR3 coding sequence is TGTGCCAGCAGTAAATGGACAGCAGAAGAGACCCAGTACTTC. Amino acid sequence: CASSKWTAEETQYF.

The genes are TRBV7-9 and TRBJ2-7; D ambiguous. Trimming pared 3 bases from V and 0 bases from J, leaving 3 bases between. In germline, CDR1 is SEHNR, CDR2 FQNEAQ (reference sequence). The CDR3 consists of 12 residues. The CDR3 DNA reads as TGTGCCAGCAGCTTCCTCTCCTACGAGCAGTACTTC. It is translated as CASSFLSYEQYF.

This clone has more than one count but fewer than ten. CDR3 coding DNA: TGTGCCACCAGCGCAGGACAGGGGTTAGAGACCCAGTACTTC. Encoded protein: CATSAGQGLETQYF. This chain links TRBV15 with TRBJ2-5; TRBD1 agrees at 9 bases. This CDR3 has 14 residues. The germline V gene encodes CDR1 LNHNV and CDR2 YYDKDF (reference sequence). With V trimmed by 5 bases and J by 4 bases, 5 bases remained unmatched.

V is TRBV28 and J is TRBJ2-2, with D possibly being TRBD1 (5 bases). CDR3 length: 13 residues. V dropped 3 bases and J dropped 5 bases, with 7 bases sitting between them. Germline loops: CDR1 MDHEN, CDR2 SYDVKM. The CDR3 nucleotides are TGTGCCAGCAGTTTCCCAGGGACCGGGGAGCTGTTTTTT. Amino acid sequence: CASSFPGTGELFF.

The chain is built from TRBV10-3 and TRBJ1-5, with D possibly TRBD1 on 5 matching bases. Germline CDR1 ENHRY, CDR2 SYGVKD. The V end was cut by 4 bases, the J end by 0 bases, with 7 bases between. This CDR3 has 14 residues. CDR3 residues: CAISVDNSNQPQHF. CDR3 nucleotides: TGTGCCATCAGTGTGGACAATAGCAATCAGCCCCAGCATTTT.

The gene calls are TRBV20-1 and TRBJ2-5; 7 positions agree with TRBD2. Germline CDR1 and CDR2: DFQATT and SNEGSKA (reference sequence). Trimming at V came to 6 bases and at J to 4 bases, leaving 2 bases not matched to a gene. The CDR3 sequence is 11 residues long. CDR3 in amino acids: CSAGRGETQYF. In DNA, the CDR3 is TGCAGTGCGGGGAGGGGAGAGACCCAGTACTTC.

The CDR3, as DNA: TGTGCCAGCAGTTCACGACAGGGCTTAGGCAATCAGCCCCAGCATTTT. It yields the protein CASSSRQGLGNQPQHF. The V and J genes are TRBV27 and TRBJ1-5; 7 bases match TRBD1. This CDR3 contains 16 residues. Germline trimming cut 4 bases from V and 2 bases from J; bases unmatched to any gene: 8. The V gene's germline CDR1 is MNHEY and CDR2 SMNVEV (reference sequence).

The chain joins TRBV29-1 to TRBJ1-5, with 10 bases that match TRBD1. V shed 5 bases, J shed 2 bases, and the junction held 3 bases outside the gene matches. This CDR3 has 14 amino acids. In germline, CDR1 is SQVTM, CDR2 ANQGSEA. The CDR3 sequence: CSVRGTGGNQPQHF. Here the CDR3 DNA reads TGCAGCGTTCGAGGGACAGGGGGCAATCAGCCCCAGCATTTT.

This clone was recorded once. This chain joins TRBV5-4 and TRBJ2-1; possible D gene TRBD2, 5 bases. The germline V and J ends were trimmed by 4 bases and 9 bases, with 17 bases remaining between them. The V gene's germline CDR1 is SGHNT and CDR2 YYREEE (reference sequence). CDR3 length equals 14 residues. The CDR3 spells CASSPLGGTGEQFF. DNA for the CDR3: TGTGCCAGCAGCCCGCTTGGAGGTACTGGTGAGCAGTTCTTC.

CDR3 nucleotide sequence: TGCGCCAGCAGCCAAGATCGTTTTTCTGGGGCCTTCTATGGCTACACCTTC. Protein product: CASSQDRFSGAFYGYTF. The rearrangement uses TRBV4-3 and TRBJ1-2; possibly TRBD1 for D (5 bases). V lost 0 bases, J lost 4 bases, and 18 bases lay in between. The CDR3 is 17 residues long. CDR1 and CDR2 (germline): LGHNA, YSLEER.

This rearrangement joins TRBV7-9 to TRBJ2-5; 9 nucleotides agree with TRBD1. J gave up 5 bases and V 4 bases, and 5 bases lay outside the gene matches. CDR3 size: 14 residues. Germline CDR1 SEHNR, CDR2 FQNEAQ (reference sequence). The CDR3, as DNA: TGTGCCAGCAGCTACAGGGGGCGCGGTGAGACCCAGTACTTC. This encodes CASSYRGRGETQYF. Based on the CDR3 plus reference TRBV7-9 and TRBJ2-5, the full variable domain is DTGVSQNPRHKITKRGQNVTFRCDPISEHNRLYWYRQTLGQGPEFLTYFQNEAQLEKSRLLSDRFSAERPKGSFSTLEIQRTEQGDSAMYLCASSYRGRGETQYFGPGTRLLVL.